This T cell receptor beta chain emerged from a study of control samples from healthy donors and cancer patients. Germline-derived CDR1 and CDR2 are MDHEN and SYDVKM. The CDR3 runs 14 residues. Trimming removed 2 bases at V and 3 bases at J, with 8 bases between. The table came from immunoSEQ multiplex PCR; TCRdb's copy has only in-frame clones and leaves some out. The sample records approximately 170,000 clones, roughly 91% being singletons. The sequencing sample was made of blood. The chain uses TRBV28 and TRBJ1-5; possible D gene TRBD1, 5 bases. This TCR derives from a woman in her 30s in good health. The CDR3 sequence: CASSLPGLNQPQHF. The CDR3 nucleotides are TGTGCCAGCAGTTTACCGGGGCTCAATCAGCCCCAGCATTTT.